The sequence of this T cell receptor beta chain was determined in a study of circulating and synovial CD4+ cells in juvenile arthritis. Findings and caveats of the study: These blood cells shared more CDR3 sequences with synovium than bulk blood. Vbeta family usage analysis did not detect the pathogenic-like versus bulk difference. Bulk blood CD4 repertoires were more diverse than these.

TCRdb keeps only in-frame clones here, not all; method: immunoSEQ multiplex PCR. The top ten clones hold more than 3.5% of a sample with 14,000 or so clones, 80% to 85% of them seen once. Regarding this clone: The antigen remains unidentified.

The TCR was taken from a human patient with juvenile idiopathic arthritis. Some clones in this sample may be carry-over from other donors' samples. What was sequenced was CD4+ T cells from synovial fluid.

This CDR3 is CASSISGYGYTF. The CDR3 nucleotides are TGTGCCAGTAGTATATCAGGCTATGGCTACACCTTC. J is TRBJ1-2 and V is TRBV19; the D is unclear. From germline, CDR1 is LNHDA and CDR2 SQIVND (reference sequence). The length of the CDR3 is 12 residues. Trimming took off 2 bases at V and 4 bases at J, with 5 bases between the two ends.